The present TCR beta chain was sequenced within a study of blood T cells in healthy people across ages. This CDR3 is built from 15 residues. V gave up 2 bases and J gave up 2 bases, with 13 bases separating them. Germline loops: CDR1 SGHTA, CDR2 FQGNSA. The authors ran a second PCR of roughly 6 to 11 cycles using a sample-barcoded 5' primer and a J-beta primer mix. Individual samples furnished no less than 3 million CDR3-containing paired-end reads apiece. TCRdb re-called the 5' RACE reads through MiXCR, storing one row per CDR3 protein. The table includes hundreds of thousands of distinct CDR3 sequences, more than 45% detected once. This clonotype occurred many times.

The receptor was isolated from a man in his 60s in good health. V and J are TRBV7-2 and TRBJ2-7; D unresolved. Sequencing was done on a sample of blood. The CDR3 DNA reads TGTGCCAGCAGCTTATTCCAACTCCCACCCTACGAGCAGTACTTC. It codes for CASSLFQLPPYEQYF.